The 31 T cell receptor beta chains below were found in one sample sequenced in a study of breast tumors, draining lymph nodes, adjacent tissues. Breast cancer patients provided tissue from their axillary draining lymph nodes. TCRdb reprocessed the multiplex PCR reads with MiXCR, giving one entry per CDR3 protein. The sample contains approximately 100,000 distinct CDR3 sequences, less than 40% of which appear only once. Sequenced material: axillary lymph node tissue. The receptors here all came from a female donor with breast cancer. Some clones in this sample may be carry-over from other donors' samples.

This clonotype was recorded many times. The CDR3 coding sequence is TGCAGTGCACGACAGAATCTGGGCGGGGAGCTGTTTTTT. Protein: CSARQNLGGELFF. The J gene is TRBJ2-2, the V gene TRBV20-1, with D possibly matching TRBD1 (5 bases). The CDR3 contains 13 residues. CDR1 and CDR2 from the germline V gene are DFQATT and SNEGSKA (reference sequence). The V gene lost 6 bases and the J gene lost 7 bases, with 15 bases spanning the gap.

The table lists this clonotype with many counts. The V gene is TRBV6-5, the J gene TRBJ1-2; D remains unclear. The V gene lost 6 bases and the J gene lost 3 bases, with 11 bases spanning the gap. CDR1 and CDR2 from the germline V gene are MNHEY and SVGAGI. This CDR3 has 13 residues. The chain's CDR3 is CASSANIYYGYTF. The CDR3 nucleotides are TGTGCCAGCAGCGCAAATATTTACTATGGCTACACCTTC.

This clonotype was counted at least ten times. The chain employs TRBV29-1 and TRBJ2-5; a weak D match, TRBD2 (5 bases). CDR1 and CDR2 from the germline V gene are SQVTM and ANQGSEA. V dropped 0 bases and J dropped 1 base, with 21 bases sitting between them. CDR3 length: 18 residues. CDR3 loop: CSVEDLVRQRNPQETQYF. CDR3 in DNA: TGCAGCGTTGAAGATTTAGTGAGGCAGCGGAACCCCCAAGAGACCCAGTACTTC.

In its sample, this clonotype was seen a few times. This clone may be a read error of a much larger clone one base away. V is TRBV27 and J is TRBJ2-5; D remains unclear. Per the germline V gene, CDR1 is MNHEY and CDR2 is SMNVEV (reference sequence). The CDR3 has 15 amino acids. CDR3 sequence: CASSLIWTQQEIQYF. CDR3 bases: TGTGCCAGCAGTTTAATTTGGACGCAGCAAGAGATCCAGTACTTC.

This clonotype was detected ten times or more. The CDR3 DNA follows: TGTGCCAGCAGTTTATTCGGCCGAAGAGGGGGCTACACCTTC. Encoded protein: CASSLFGRRGGYTF. The V gene is TRBV28, the J gene TRBJ1-2, with no clear D. Germline V gene data show CDR1 as MDHEN and CDR2 as SYDVKM. Trimming stripped 1 base from V and 8 bases from J, with 14 bases between. CDR3 length: 14 amino acids.

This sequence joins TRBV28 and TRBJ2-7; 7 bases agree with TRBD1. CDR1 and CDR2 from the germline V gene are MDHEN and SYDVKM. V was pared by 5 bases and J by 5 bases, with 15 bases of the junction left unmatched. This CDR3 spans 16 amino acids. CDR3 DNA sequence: TGTGCCAGCAGTCTAGAGTCAACGGGACAGACGAACGAGCAGTACTTC. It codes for CASSLESTGQTNEQYF.

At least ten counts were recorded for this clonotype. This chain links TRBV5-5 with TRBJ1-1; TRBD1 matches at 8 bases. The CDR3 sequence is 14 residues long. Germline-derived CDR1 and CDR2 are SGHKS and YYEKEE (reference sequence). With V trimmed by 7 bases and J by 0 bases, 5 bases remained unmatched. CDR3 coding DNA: TGTGCCAGCCACAGGGGGACAGTGAACACTGAAGCTTTCTTT. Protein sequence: CASHRGTVNTEAFF.

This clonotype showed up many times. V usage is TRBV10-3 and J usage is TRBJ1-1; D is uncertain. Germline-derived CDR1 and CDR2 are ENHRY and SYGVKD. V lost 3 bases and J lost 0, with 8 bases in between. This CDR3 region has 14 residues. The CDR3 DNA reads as TGTGCCATCAGTGACGGTACCGTGAACACTGAAGCTTTCTTT. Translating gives CAISDGTVNTEAFF.

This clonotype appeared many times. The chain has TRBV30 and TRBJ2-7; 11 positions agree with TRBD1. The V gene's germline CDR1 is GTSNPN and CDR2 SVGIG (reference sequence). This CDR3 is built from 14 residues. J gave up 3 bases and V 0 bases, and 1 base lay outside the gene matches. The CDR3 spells CAWSVGTGGYEQYF. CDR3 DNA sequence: TGTGCCTGGAGTGTAGGGACAGGGGGCTACGAGCAGTACTTC.

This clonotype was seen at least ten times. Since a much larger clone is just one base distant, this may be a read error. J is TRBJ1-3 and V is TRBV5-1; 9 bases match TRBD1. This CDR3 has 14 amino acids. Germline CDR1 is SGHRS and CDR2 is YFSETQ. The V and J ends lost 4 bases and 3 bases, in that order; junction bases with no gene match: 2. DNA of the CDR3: TGCGCCAGCAGCGGACAGGGGTTTGGAAACACCATATATTTT. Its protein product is CASSGQGFGNTIYF.

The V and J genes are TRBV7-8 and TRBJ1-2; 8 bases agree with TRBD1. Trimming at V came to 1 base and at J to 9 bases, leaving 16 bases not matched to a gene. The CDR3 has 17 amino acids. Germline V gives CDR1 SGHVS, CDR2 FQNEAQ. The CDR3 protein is CASSLGPRTGIPYRYTF. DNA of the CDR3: TGTGCCAGCAGCTTAGGGCCAAGGACAGGGATTCCATATCGCTACACCTTC.

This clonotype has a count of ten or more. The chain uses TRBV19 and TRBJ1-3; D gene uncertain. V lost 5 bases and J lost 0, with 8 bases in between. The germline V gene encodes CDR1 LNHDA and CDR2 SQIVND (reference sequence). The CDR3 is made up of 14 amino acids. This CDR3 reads CASSRGFSGNTIYF. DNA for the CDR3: TGTGCCAGTAGTCGGGGATTCTCTGGAAACACCATATATTTT.

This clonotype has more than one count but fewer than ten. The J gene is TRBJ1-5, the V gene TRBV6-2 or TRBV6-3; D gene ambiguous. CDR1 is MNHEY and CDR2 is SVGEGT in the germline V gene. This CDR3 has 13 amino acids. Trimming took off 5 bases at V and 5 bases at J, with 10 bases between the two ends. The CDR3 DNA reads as TGTGCCAGCAGTCACGGGGAATATCAGCCCCAGCATTTT. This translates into CASSHGEYQPQHF.

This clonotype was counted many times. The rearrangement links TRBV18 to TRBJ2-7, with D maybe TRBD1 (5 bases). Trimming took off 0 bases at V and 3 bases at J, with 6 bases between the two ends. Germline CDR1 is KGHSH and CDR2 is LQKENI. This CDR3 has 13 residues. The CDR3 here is CASSPPTDYEQYF. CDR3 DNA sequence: TGTGCCAGCTCACCACCGACAGACTACGAGCAGTACTTC. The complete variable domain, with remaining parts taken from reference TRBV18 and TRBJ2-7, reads NAGVMQNPRHLVRRRGQEARLRCSPMKGHSHVYWYRQLPEEGLKFMVYLQKENIIDESGMPKERFSAEFPKEGPSILRIQQVVRGDSAAYFCASSPPTDYEQYFGPGTRLTVT.

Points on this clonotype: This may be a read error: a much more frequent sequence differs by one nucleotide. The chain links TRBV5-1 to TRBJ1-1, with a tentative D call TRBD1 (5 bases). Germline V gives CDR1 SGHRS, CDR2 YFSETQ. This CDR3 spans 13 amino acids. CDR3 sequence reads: CASSFQPGTDAFF. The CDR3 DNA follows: TGCGCCAGCAGCTTCCAACCGGGGACTGACGCTTTCTTT.

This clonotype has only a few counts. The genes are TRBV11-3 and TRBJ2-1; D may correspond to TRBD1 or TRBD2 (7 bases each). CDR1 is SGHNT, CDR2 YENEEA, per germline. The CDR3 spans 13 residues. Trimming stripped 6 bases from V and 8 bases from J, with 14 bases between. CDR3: CASSLRGGYEQFF. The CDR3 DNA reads TGTGCCAGCAGTCTCAGGGGGGGGTATGAGCAGTTCTTC.

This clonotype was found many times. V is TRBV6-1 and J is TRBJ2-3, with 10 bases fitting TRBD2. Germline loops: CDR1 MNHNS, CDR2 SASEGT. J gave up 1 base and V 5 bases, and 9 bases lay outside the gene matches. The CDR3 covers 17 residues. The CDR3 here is CASSPIAGGVGTDTQYF. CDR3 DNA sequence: TGTGCCAGCAGTCCCATAGCGGGGGGCGTGGGCACAGATACGCAGTATTTT.

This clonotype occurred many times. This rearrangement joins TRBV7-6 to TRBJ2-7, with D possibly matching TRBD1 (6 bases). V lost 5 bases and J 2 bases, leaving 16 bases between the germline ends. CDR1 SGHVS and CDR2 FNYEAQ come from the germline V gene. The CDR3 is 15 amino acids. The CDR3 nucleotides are TGTGCCAGCAGCGCAGGGGCATATATGACCTACGAGCAGTACTTC. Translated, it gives CASSAGAYMTYEQYF.

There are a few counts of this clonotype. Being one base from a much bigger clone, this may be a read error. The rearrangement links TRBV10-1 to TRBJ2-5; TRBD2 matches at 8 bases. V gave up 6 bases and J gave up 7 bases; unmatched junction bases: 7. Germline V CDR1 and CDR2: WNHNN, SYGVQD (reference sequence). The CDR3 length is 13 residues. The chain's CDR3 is CASSGSGKGTQYF. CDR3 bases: TGCGCCAGCAGCGGTAGCGGGAAAGGGACCCAGTACTTC.

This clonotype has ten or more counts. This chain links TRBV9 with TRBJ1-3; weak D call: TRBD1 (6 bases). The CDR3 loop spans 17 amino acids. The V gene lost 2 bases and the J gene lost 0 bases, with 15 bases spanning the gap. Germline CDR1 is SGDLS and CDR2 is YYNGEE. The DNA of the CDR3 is TGTGCCAGCAGCGTTGGGATCGGACAGAGCTCTGGAAACACCATATATTTT. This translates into CASSVGIGQSSGNTIYF.

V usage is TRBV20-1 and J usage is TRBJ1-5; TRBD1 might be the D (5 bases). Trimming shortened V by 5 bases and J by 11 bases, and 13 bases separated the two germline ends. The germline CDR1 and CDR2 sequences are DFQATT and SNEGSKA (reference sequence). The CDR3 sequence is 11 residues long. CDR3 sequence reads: CSAGGGETQHF. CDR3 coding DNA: TGCAGTGCTGGGGGGGGTGAGACCCAGCATTTT.

The CDR3 nucleotides are TGCAGTGCTTGGGACAGCGCTAACTATGGCTACACTGAAGCTTTCTTT. Its protein product is CSAWDSANYGYTEAFF. This chain uses TRBV20-1 with TRBJ1-1, with TRBD1 matching over 7 bases. Germline values: CDR1 DFQATT, CDR2 SNEGSKA (reference sequence). The CDR3 spans 16 residues. V shed 5 bases, J shed 3 bases, and the junction held 15 bases outside the gene matches.

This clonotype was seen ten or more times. The CDR3 region is CASSRTSGDTGELFF. CDR3 nucleotides: TGCGCCAGCAGCCGCACTAGCGGGGATACCGGGGAGCTGTTTTTT. The V gene is TRBV5-1, the J gene TRBJ2-2, with 10 bases identical to TRBD2. CDR3 size: 15 residues. The trim removed 4 bases at V and 5 bases at J, leaving 5 bases unmatched. Germline V gene sequence: CDR1 SGHRS, CDR2 YFSETQ.

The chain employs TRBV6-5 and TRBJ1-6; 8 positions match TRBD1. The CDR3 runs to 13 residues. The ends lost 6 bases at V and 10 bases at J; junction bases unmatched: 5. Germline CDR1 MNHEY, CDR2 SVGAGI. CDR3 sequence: CASRTGAWSPLHF. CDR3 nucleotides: TGTGCCAGCAGGACAGGGGCTTGGTCACCCCTCCACTTT.

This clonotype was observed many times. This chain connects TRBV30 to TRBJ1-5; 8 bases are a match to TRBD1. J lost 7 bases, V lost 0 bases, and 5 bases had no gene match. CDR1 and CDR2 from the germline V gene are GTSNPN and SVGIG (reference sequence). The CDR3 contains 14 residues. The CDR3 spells CAWSVAGGIQPQHF. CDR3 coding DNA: TGTGCCTGGAGTGTTGCAGGGGGCATCCAGCCCCAGCATTTT.

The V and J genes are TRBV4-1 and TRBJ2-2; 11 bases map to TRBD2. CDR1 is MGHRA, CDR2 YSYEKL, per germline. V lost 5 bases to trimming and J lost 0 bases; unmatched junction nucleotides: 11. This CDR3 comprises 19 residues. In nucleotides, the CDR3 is TGCGCCAGCAGCTATAGTGGAACTAGCGGGGGTGCGAACACCGGGGAGCTGTTTTTT. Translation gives CASSYSGTSGGANTGELFF.

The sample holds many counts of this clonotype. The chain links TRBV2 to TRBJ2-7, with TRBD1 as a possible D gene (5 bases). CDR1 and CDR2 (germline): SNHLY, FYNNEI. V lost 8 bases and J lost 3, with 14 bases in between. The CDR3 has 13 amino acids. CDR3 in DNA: TGTGCCAGCGGGGCCCGAGCACTCTACGAGCAGTACTTC. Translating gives CASGARALYEQYF.

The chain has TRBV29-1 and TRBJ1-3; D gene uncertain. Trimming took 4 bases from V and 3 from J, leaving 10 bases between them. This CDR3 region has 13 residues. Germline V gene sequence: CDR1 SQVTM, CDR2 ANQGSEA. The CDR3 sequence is CSVGSGNGNTIYF. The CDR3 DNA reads TGCAGCGTTGGATCCGGGAATGGAAACACCATATATTTT.

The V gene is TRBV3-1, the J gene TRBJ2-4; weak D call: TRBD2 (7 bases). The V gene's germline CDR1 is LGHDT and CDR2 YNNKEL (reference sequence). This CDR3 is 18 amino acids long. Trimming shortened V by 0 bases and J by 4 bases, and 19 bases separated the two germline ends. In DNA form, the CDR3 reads TGTGCCAGCAGCCAAGAGGGTTCGTGGGGGGGGGCTAAAAACATTCAGTACTTC. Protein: CASSQEGSWGGAKNIQYF.

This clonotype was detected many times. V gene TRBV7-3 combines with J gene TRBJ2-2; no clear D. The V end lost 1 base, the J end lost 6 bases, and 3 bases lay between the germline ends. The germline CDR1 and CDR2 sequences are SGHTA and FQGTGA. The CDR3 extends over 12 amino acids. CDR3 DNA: TGTGCCAGCAGCTTAAAACCCGGGGAGCTGTTTTTT. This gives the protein CASSLKPGELFF.

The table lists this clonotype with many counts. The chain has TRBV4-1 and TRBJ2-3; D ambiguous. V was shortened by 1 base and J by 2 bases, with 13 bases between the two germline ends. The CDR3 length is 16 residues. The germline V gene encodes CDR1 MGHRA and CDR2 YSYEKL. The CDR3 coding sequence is TGCGCCAGCAGCCAAGCGGTGCGGCCCTCCACAGATACGCAGTATTTT. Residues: CASSQAVRPSTDTQYF.